This T cell receptor (beta chain) was recovered during a study of T-cell reconstitution after alpha-beta-depleted transplantation in children. Construction of the TCRbeta library involved unique molecular identifiers. TCRdb reprocessed the PCR reads via MiXCR and lists one record per CDR3 protein. The sample comprises 15,000 to 20,000 distinct CDR3 sequences, 9.5% to 15% of which are singletons, and over 55% rests with the top ten. The CDR3 covers 12 residues. V dropped 8 bases and J dropped 7 bases, with 11 bases sitting between them. The chain joins TRBV12-3 or TRBV12-4 to TRBJ1-4; TRBD1 might be the D (5 bases). This clonotype originated in a boy under two years old who had a stem cell transplant for Wiskott-Aldrich syndrome, so the T cells may come from the graft donor. The sample was PBMCs, mostly from graft donor cells, taken 180 days after TCRalphabeta/CD19-depleted stem cell transplant. CDR3 protein: CASQGRSEKLFF. The CDR3 DNA is TGTGCCAGCCAGGGACGATCTGAAAAACTGTTTTTT.